Listed below are T cell receptor beta chains from one sample, sequenced in a study of T-cell memory formation after mild COVID-19. TCRdb independently ran MiXCR on the 5' RACE reads; one entry per CDR3 protein. The table lists 200,000 to 300,000 distinct CDR3 sequences, approximately 9% of them singletons. Material: PBMCs or a T cell subset sorted from them (not recorded which). These receptors were collected from a man aged 18-30 years who had mild COVID-19 (a few samples of this study predate the infection). Cell type and time point are not known. Both conserved end residues are part of each CDR3. A D gene is named only where the DNA matches it firmly. The listing skips clone size in some rows; elsewhere it reads once, few, many or a size class.

TRBD2 | TRBJ2-7 | TRBV28 | few | CASSPSSGTSGGSYEQYF | TGTGCCAGCAGTCCTTCGTCCGGGACTAGCGGGGGATCCTACGAGCAGTACTTC
TRBD2 | TRBJ2-3 | TRBV4-3 | few | CASSQGAGGPVQADTQYF | TGCGCCAGCAGCCAAGGAGCGGGGGGCCCTGTGCAGGCAGATACGCAGTATTTT
. | TRBJ2-5 | TRBV11-3 | . | CASSFSGSQETQYF | TGTGCCAGCAGCTTTTCCGGGAGCCAAGAGACCCAGTACTTC
. | TRBJ1-1 | TRBV9 | . | CASSVQGNSHTEAFF | TGTGCCAGCAGCGTGCAGGGGAACTCCCACACTGAAGCTTTCTTT
. | TRBJ2-5 | TRBV6-2/TRBV6-3 | few | CASSPHTGPGAQYF | TGTGCCAGCAGTCCCCACACAGGTCCAGGGGCCCAGTACTTC
TRBD2 | TRBJ2-7 | TRBV20-1 | . | CSARDRLTSWGGLADPSYEQYF | TGCAGTGCTAGAGATCGCCTAACGTCCTGGGGGGGACTAGCGGATCCCTCCTACGAGCAGTACTTC
. | TRBJ2-7 | TRBV7-9 | many | CASSQQGAEQYF | TGTGCCAGCAGCCAGCAGGGTGCCGAGCAGTACTTC
. | TRBJ1-4 | TRBV7-9 | . | CASSATGTVGEKLFF | TGTGCCAGCAGCGCCACCGGGACGGTCGGAGAAAAACTGTTTTTT
. | TRBJ1-5 | TRBV4-1 | few | CASSQDRNQPQHF | TGCGCCAGCAGCCAAGATAGGAATCAGCCCCAGCATTTT
TRBD2 | TRBJ2-5 | TRBV7-2 | . | CASSQQRLAGVETQYF | TGTGCCAGCAGCCAGCAACGACTAGCGGGGGTAGAGACCCAGTACTTC
. | TRBJ1-5 | TRBV24-1 | . | CATQGYSNQPQHF | TGTGCCACCCAGGGTTATAGCAATCAGCCCCAGCATTTT
TRBD1 | TRBJ2-7 | TRBV5-5 | few | CASSGPRDSSYEQYF | TGTGCCAGCAGCGGCCCACGGGACAGCTCCTACGAGCAGTACTTC
. | TRBJ2-3 | TRBV6-6 | many | CASSYYTVPDTQYF | TGTGCCAGCAGTTACTATACTGTCCCAGATACGCAGTATTTT
. | TRBJ1-2 | TRBV7-2 | . | CASSLGINYGYTF | TGTGCCAGCAGCTTAGGCATTAACTATGGCTACACCTTC
. | TRBJ1-2 | TRBV4-1 | . | CASSLSGTPGDSYGYTF | TGCGCCAGCAGCCTCTCCGGGACCCCGGGAGATTCCTATGGCTACACCTTC
TRBD2 | TRBJ2-7 | TRBV29-1 | . | CSVEVEVAGGTQYF | TGCAGCGTTGAAGTCGAAGTAGCGGGGGGGACGCAGTACTTC
TRBD2 | TRBJ2-7 | TRBV7-2 | many | CASSSQRGAPYEQYF | TGTGCCAGCAGCTCCCAGCGGGGGGCCCCCTACGAGCAGTACTTC
TRBD1 | TRBJ1-2 | TRBV29-1 | . | CSVAGQGADGYTF | TGCAGCGTTGCGGGACAGGGGGCTGATGGCTACACCTTC
TRBD1 | TRBJ2-7 | TRBV7-9 | . | CASSLLTGGSYEQYF | TGTGCCAGCAGCTTACTGACAGGGGGCTCCTACGAGCAGTACTTC
TRBD1 | TRBJ1-1 | TRBV5-1 | . | CASSTGTGGSRFGGTEAFF | TGCGCCAGCAGTACCGGGACAGGGGGCTCAAGGTTTGGAGGCACTGAAGCTTTCTTT
. | TRBJ1-5 | TRBV5-6 | . | CASSGPDTGQPQHF | TGTGCCAGCAGCGGGCCGGATACAGGCCAGCCCCAGCATTTT
. | TRBJ1-2 | TRBV4-2 | . | CASSQERVGNYGYTF | TGTGCCAGCAGCCAAGAACGAGTGGGTAACTATGGCTACACCTTC
. | TRBJ2-7 | TRBV20-1 | few | CSARRRSEQYF | TGCAGTGCTAGGAGGCGTAGCGAGCAGTACTTC
. | TRBJ2-1 | TRBV4-1 | . | CASSQDPGATYNEQFF | TGCGCCAGCAGCCAAGATCCTGGAGCCACCTACAATGAGCAGTTCTTC
. | TRBJ1-2 | TRBV7-9 | few | CASSRMGETNYGYTF | TGTGCCAGCAGCAGAATGGGGGAAACTAACTATGGCTACACCTTC
TRBD2 | TRBJ2-1 | TRBV7-2 | few | CASNIGRLAGVNEQFF | TGTGCCAGCAACATAGGGCGGCTAGCGGGGGTAAATGAGCAGTTCTTC
. | TRBJ2-7 | TRBV6-4 | . | CASSGLNEQYF | TGTGCCAGCAGTGGGCTTAACGAGCAGTACTTC
TRBD1 | TRBJ2-3 | TRBV7-2 | few | CASSSHGQESTDTQYF | TGTGCCAGCAGCTCTCACGGACAGGAGAGCACAGATACGCAGTATTTT
. | TRBJ2-3 | TRBV19 | few | CASTKAIDTDTQYF | TGTGCCAGTACCAAGGCCATCGACACAGATACGCAGTATTTT
. | TRBJ2-3 | TRBV27 | few | CASSLGLTGGFTDTQYF | TGTGCCAGCAGTTTAGGGTTGACAGGAGGTTTTACAGATACGCAGTATTTT
TRBD2 | TRBJ2-1 | TRBV6-5 | . | CASSYLKRGVYNEQFF | TGTGCCAGCAGTTACCTGAAGCGGGGGGTCTACAATGAGCAGTTCTTC
. | TRBJ2-3 | TRBV7-9 | few | CASSLGASAADTQYF | TGTGCCAGCAGCTTAGGGGCCTCCGCGGCAGATACGCAGTATTTT
. | TRBJ1-2 | TRBV15 | . | CATSTWGGEGYGYTF | TGTGCCACCAGCACCTGGGGGGGTGAAGGTTATGGCTACACCTTC
. | TRBJ1-3 | TRBV5-1 | . | CASSLSQVFSSGNTIYF | TGCGCCAGCAGCTTATCCCAGGTCTTTTCCTCTGGAAACACCATATATTTT
. | TRBJ2-5 | TRBV15 | . | CATSREETQYF | TGTGCCACCAGCAGAGAAGAGACCCAGTACTTC
. | TRBJ1-2 | TRBV29-1 | few | CSAIGVNGYTF | TGCAGCGCGATTGGGGTGAATGGCTACACCTTC
. | TRBJ2-1 | TRBV7-2 | . | CASSLAAFNEQFF | TGTGCCAGCAGCTTAGCGGCTTTCAATGAGCAGTTCTTC
. | TRBJ2-1 | TRBV20-1 | . | CSARDGDPYNEQFF | TGCAGTGCTAGAGATGGGGACCCCTACAATGAGCAGTTCTTC
. | TRBJ2-5 | TRBV20-1 | . | CSASQGRQQETQYF | TGCAGTGCTAGTCAGGGACGACAACAAGAGACCCAGTACTTC
. | TRBJ2-3 | TRBV27 | few | CASSWGVTDTQYF | TGTGCCAGCAGTTGGGGCGTTACAGATACGCAGTATTTT
. | TRBJ2-5 | TRBV2 | . | CANHMGETQYF | TGTGCCAACCACATGGGAGAGACCCAGTACTTC
. | TRBJ2-1 | TRBV28 | many | CASSFLGGNEQFF | TGTGCCAGCAGTTTTTTGGGGGGCAATGAGCAGTTCTTC
. | TRBJ1-1 | TRBV24-1 | few | CATSAGMNTEAFF | TGTGCCACCAGTGCAGGGATGAACACTGAAGCTTTCTTT
. | TRBJ2-1 | TRBV24-1 | many | CATAPTGSNEQFF | TGTGCCACCGCTCCCACAGGGTCCAATGAGCAGTTCTTC
TRBD2 | TRBJ2-2 | TRBV6-6 | few | CASSTGGRTGELFF | TGTGCCAGCAGTACGGGGGGGCGTACCGGGGAGCTGTTTTTT
TRBD1 | TRBJ2-7 | TRBV12-3/TRBV12-4 | few | CASRITGAYEQYF | TGTGCCAGCAGGATCACAGGGGCCTACGAGCAGTACTTC
. | TRBJ1-2 | TRBV20-1 | . | CSARDTGKGYTF | TGCAGTGCTAGAGATACGGGGAAGGGCTACACCTTC
. | TRBJ1-2 | TRBV15 | . | CATSRGTGGYTF | TGTGCCACCAGCAGAGGGACGGGGGGCTACACCTTC
. | TRBJ1-1 | TRBV30 | many | CAWSVTSRLGTEAFF | TGTGCCTGGAGTGTTACGTCGAGGTTGGGCACTGAAGCTTTCTTT
. | TRBJ2-2 | TRBV27 | . | CASSFNGELFF | TGTGCCAGCAGTTTCAACGGGGAGCTGTTTTTT
. | TRBJ2-1 | TRBV18 | . | CASSPQTGTDPYNEQFF | TGTGCCAGCTCACCTCAGACCGGGACGGATCCCTACAATGAGCAGTTCTTC
. | TRBJ2-5 | TRBV12-3/TRBV12-4 | few | CASSLLSSSFGTQYF | TGTGCCAGCAGTTTACTGTCTTCATCCTTTGGGACCCAGTACTTC